Listed here is a single TCR beta chain. Preparation of the TCRbeta library used unique molecular identifiers. TCRdb passed the PCR reads through MiXCR, listing each CDR3 protein once. Among roughly 190,000 distinct CDR3 sequences, more than 12% were seen once, and the ten largest hold around 14%. This sample was included in a study of T-cell reconstitution after alpha-beta-depleted transplantation in children. The sequencing here drew on PBMCs from the stem cell graft donor, taken from the stem cell graft. The source is a human donor who donated a stem cell graft to a child with acute lymphoblastic leukemia.

The CDR3, as DNA: TGTGCCAGCAGTTTCTATACCCGGGGGGGGAATGAGCAGTTCTTC. It specifies CASSFYTRGGNEQFF. The rearrangement joins TRBV12-3 or TRBV12-4 to TRBJ2-1; 8 positions match TRBD2. The length of the CDR3 is 15 residues. V lost 3 bases, J lost 7 bases, and 8 bases stayed unmatched.